The 17 T cell receptor beta chains below were found in one sample sequenced in a study of post-analysis software for immune sequencing data. Unique molecular identifiers were built into the TCR beta cDNA libraries. Via MiXCR, TCRdb re-called the PCR reads, giving one row per CDR3 protein. The sample has 700,000 to 800,000 distinct CDR3 sequences; 25% to 30% are singletons. These TCRs' antigens remain unknown. Regarding the study as a whole: A handful of TRBV segments were significantly more frequent in patients than in controls. TRBV5-6, TRBV5-1 and TRBV20-1 were among these segments.

Sequenced material: blood. Receptors originate from a girl aged 5 to 17 with multiple sclerosis.

This clonotype was seen once. A read error may be the cause here, since a much bigger clone is one base away. The gene calls are TRBV20-1 and TRBJ2-4; D is perhaps TRBD1 (5 bases). Germline V CDR1 and CDR2: DFQATT, SNEGSKA (reference sequence). This CDR3 is 16 amino acids long. Written as DNA, the CDR3 is TGCAGTGCTGGAGACCCAGGGCAGTTAGCCAAAAACATTCAGTACTTC. This sequence encodes CSAGDPGQLAKNIQYF.

This chain connects TRBV6-1 to TRBJ1-1, with a tentative D call TRBD1 (5 bases). Trimming shortened V by 4 bases and J by 6 bases, and 15 bases separated the two germline ends. The CDR3 contains 14 residues. CDR1 and CDR2 (germline): MNHNS, SASEGT. The CDR3 region is CASSGSGYSAEAFF. CDR3 nucleotide sequence: TGTGCCAGCAGTGGCTCAGGGTATTCGGCTGAAGCTTTCTTT.

This clonotype was found a few times. This chain uses TRBV5-1 with TRBJ2-7, with 9 bases lining up with TRBD1. The ends lost 1 base at V and 5 bases at J; junction bases unmatched: 7. CDR3 length: 15 residues. The germline V gene has CDR1 SGHRS and CDR2 YFSETQ. The CDR3 coding sequence is TGCGCCAGCAGCTTGCTGGACAGGGGTCGTGACGAGCAGTACTTC. This sequence encodes CASSLLDRGRDEQYF.

Only a few counts were recorded for this clonotype. This chain joins TRBV4-1 and TRBJ1-2; 7 nucleotides match TRBD1. V gave up 0 bases and J gave up 8 bases; unmatched junction bases: 15. The CDR3 is made up of 17 amino acids. In germline, CDR1 is MGHRA, CDR2 YSYEKL. The CDR3: CASSQDRSGRGAGGYTF. In nucleotides, the CDR3 is TGCGCCAGCAGCCAAGATCGTTCCGGCAGGGGGGCTGGAGGCTACACCTTC.

The V gene is TRBV12-3 or TRBV12-4, the J gene TRBJ2-7; D unresolved. Trimming stripped 3 bases from V and 5 bases from J, with 11 bases between. CDR3 length equals 13 residues. The CDR3 DNA follows: TGTGCCAGCAGTTTCTCTGGGATAGACGAGCAGTACTTC. Amino acids: CASSFSGIDEQYF.

This chain connects TRBV13 to TRBJ1-4; TRBD1 is a possible D gene (5 bases). V was trimmed by 1 base and J by 7 bases, leaving 13 bases between them. Germline-derived CDR1 and CDR2 are PRHDT and FYEKMQ (reference sequence). The CDR3 length is 15 residues. CDR3 nucleotides: TGTGCCAGCAGCTTAGCCCGGGAAAGGGGTGAAAAACTGTTTTTT. Amino acids: CASSLARERGEKLFF.

The chain uses TRBV27 and TRBJ2-6; tentative D call: TRBD1 (5 bases). V was trimmed by 3 bases and J by 1 base, leaving 13 bases between them. Germline V CDR1 and CDR2: MNHEY, SMNVEV (reference sequence). This CDR3 is built from 17 residues. For the CDR3, the DNA is TGTGCCAGCAGTTTCGGCAGGGAAGGATCTGGGGCCAACGTCCTGACTTTC. As protein: CASSFGREGSGANVLTF.

V gene TRBV7-2 combines with J gene TRBJ2-5, with D perhaps being TRBD1 or TRBD2 (5 bases each). Germline lookup yields CDR1 SGHTA and CDR2 FQGNSA. This CDR3 comprises 15 residues. The V end was cut by 5 bases, the J end by 3 bases, with 16 bases between. CDR3 DNA: TGTGCCAGCAGCCCAGCCGGCCGGGACGAAGAGACCCAGTACTTC. Protein product: CASSPAGRDEETQYF.

The chain combines TRBV6-6 with TRBJ1-1; possibly TRBD1 for D (5 bases). V lost 5 bases and J 5 bases, leaving 12 bases between the germline ends. There are 13 residues in the CDR3. Germline lookup yields CDR1 MNHNY and CDR2 SVGAGI (reference sequence). The DNA for the CDR3 is TGTGCCAGCAGTACATCCAGGGAAACTGAAGCTTTCTTT. Its protein is CASSTSRETEAFF.

V usage is TRBV7-2 and J usage is TRBJ2-7; D is possibly TRBD1 (6 bases). V lost 6 bases, J lost 6 bases, and 9 bases lay in between. CDR1 and CDR2 from the germline V gene are SGHTA and FQGNSA. CDR3 length equals 11 residues. The CDR3: CASRTGTEQYF. For the CDR3, the DNA is TGTGCCAGCAGAACAGGGACCGAGCAGTACTTC.

This chain connects TRBV6-6 to TRBJ2-7; maybe TRBD2 (6 bases). CDR1 and CDR2 (germline): MNHNY, SVGAGI (reference sequence). Trimming took off 2 bases at V and 7 bases at J, with 12 bases between the two ends. The CDR3 spans 13 residues. CDR3 protein: CASSYPGGGEQYF. DNA of the CDR3: TGTGCCAGCAGTTACCCCGGAGGAGGGGAGCAGTACTTC.

Of note for this clonotype: One junction end does not reproduce the germline sequence, and a read error may be involved. The chain joins TRBV13 to TRBJ2-4; the match to TRBD2 covers 10 bases. TRBJ2-7 matches the DNA end more closely, so the J call is doubtful. Germline V CDR1 and CDR2: PRHDT, FYEKMQ (reference sequence). The CDR3 loop spans 14 amino acids. CDR3 in DNA: TGTGCCGGCAGCCCCGGACTAGCGGCCTACGAGCAGTACTTC. Its protein product is CAGSPGLAAYEQYF.

Worth noting for this clonotype: Being one base from a much bigger clone, this may be a read error. The chain employs TRBV9 and TRBJ1-2; 7 positions match TRBD1. The germline gives CDR1 SGDLS, CDR2 YYNGEE. The J segment lost 4 bases and the V segment lost 6 bases, leaving 9 bases of the junction unmatched. This CDR3 spans 14 amino acids. The CDR3 bases are TGTGCCAGCACCAGGGGATCAGGGGGCTATGGCTACACCTTC. As protein: CASTRGSGGYGYTF.

This clonotype was seen more than once but under ten times. The CDR3 is CASSLTAEQETQYF. CDR3 nucleotides: TGTGCCAGCAGCTTAACGGCAGAACAAGAGACCCAGTACTTC. The genes are TRBV7-9 and TRBJ2-5, with D unresolved. The V end was cut by 2 bases, the J end by 2 bases, with 9 bases between. The CDR3 loop spans 14 amino acids. Germline V gives CDR1 SEHNR, CDR2 FQNEAQ (reference sequence).

This clonotype was seen only a few times. The chain has TRBV27 and TRBJ1-5; D uncertain. Germline V gene sequence: CDR1 MNHEY, CDR2 SMNVEV (reference sequence). The ends were cut back, 5 bases at V and 2 bases at J, with 10 bases in the middle. This CDR3 spans 14 amino acids. CDR3 sequence (DNA): TGTGCCAGCAGTCCCGGACTTGGCAATCAGCCCCAGCATTTT. It specifies CASSPGLGNQPQHF.

This clonotype was detected a few times. J is TRBJ2-7 and V is TRBV28; the D is unclear. The V end lost 5 bases, the J end lost 2 bases, and 13 bases lay between the germline ends. The CDR3 contains 14 residues. Germline V gene lookup returns CDR1 MDHEN and CDR2 SYDVKM. The CDR3 loop reads CASSPSVNPYEQYF. CDR3 bases: TGTGCCAGCAGTCCGTCGGTGAACCCCTACGAGCAGTACTTC.

This sequence joins TRBV6-5 and TRBJ2-4, with a tentative D call TRBD1 (6 bases). The V end was cut by 5 bases, the J end by 0 bases, with 11 bases between. CDR3 length: 15 amino acids. Germline V CDR1 and CDR2: MNHEY, SVGAGI. The CDR3: CASSNRDLAKNIQYF. As DNA, the CDR3 is TGTGCCAGCAGTAACAGGGACCTAGCCAAAAACATTCAGTACTTC.